This T cell receptor (beta chain) was observed in a study of early T cells in non-severe SARS-CoV-2 infection. Broader study findings: VDJdb matches were skewed toward anti-spike CD8 T cell responses.

Unique molecular identifiers were added to individual cDNA molecules. In TCRdb, the 5' RACE reads were re-called with MiXCR into one record per CDR3 protein. The sample consists of more than 80,000 distinct CDR3 sequences, 9.5% to 12% of them appearing once. Comment on this clonotype: Its antigen is still unknown.

The sequence was collected from an adult who was a healthcare worker with PCR-confirmed SARS-CoV-2 infection or an uninfected control (not recorded which). Sequenced: whole blood.

The CDR3 sequence is CAWSILSSYEQYF. The CDR3 nucleotides read TGTGCCTGGAGTATTCTTTCCTCCTACGAGCAGTACTTC. V gene TRBV30 combines with J gene TRBJ2-7; D unresolved. CDR3 length: 13 amino acids. V was pared by 2 bases and J by 0 bases, with 8 bases between. Germline V lookup: CDR1 GTSNPN, CDR2 SVGIG (reference sequence).